This TCR beta chain comes out of a study of blood T cell repertoires in COVID-19. At the level of the study: Sites across the United States, Italy and Spain contributed samples from acute and convalescent COVID-19.

Germline values: CDR1 SGHKS, CDR2 YYEKEE (reference sequence). Trimming pared 0 bases from V and 2 bases from J, leaving 12 bases between. The CDR3 sequence is 16 residues long. The assay was immunoSEQ multiplex PCR, and TCRdb's table has in-frame clones only and misses some. The sample carries approximately 67,000 clones, about 89% recorded once. This clonotype was obtained from a human donor in a cohort sampled during active COVID-19. The specimen sequenced was peripheral blood. The chain employs TRBV5-5 and TRBJ2-1; D uncertain. The CDR3 loop reads CASSLALAGTYNEQFF. The CDR3 region has the DNA TGTGCCAGCAGCTTGGCCTTGGCAGGAACCTACAATGAGCAGTTCTTC.